Given below is one T cell receptor (beta chain) in context. No cognate antigen has been identified for it. No qualities accompany the bases; no much larger clone lies one base away. The entry originates in a study of human T cells and chemical hapten exposure (TCRdb year 2021). Some background on the complete study: For sensitization, 2% DPC in acetone was applied to a roughly 2 cm by roughly 2 cm area of upper inner arm skin. Throughout the study period of roughly 24 weeks, patients also received therapeutic DPC doses to the scalp every week. Patch tests used Finn chambers with 0.01% DPC on the upper back, scored after 6 days by International Contact Dermatitis Research Group standards. The patient cohort, mostly female, included alopecia areata with under or over 50% scalp involvement, alopecia totalis and alopecia universalis. Libraries were pooled for sequencing, and per-sample TCR yields varied mainly because of small differences in library volumes within the pool. In alopecia patients, the study followed how the peripheral blood TCR repertoire changed in vivo over primary and secondary sensitization to diphenylcyclopropenone (DPC), a hapten. Blood samples were taken from patients before sensitization (week 0) and then at 2, 6 and about 24 weeks after DPC sensitization. Around 30 alopecia patients provided blood for TCR sequencing at one to four time points (pre-sensitization, 2, 6 and 24 weeks).

The investigation overall reported the following: A positive correlation was found between the number of PT1 expanded TCRs and patch test score, with significance reached at thresholds 8, 16 and 32 but not 4. Compared with pre-sensitization or healthy control sets, expanded TCRs formed significantly more large CDR3 similarity clusters, which is consistent with antigen-driven responses. No change with DPC sensitization was found in the number of TCRs above 1 in 1000 frequency, and no evidence of global repertoire structure alterations was found. Repeated subsampling changed both the strength of the expansion versus patch-test correlation and the threshold at which that correlation became significant. Because all patients had alopecia, a presumed autoimmune disease, the immune response of the patients might differ from that of healthy individuals.

The time point label, as the study defines it: pre-sensitization, week 0. In light of the paper, this sample's treatment or condition label describes: therapeutic diphenylcyclopropenone sensitization with weekly scalp DPC. At every patch-test visit, the blood draw took place before the patch test was put on. Eligible patients were aged 18 to 70, diagnosed with alopecia, deemed suitable for DPC therapy, and excluded if pregnant. Total RNA was isolated from unfractionated whole blood collected in Tempus Blood RNA tubes. Including cysteine and phenylalanine, the CDR3 has 12 amino acids. Only the CDR3 region is kept as DNA, spanning 36 bases read in frame from base 1. The V end loses 6 bases and the J end loses 5 bases, and a stretch of 10 bases separates them. CDR1 and CDR2, looked up from the germline V gene (reference sequence), are LNHNV and YYDKDF. The library was generated by RACE. TCRdb lists the instrument as NextSeq 500. During library preparation, unique molecular identifiers were attached to individual cDNA molecules so that TCRs could be counted quantitatively and reproducibly. From each blood RNA sample, both TCR alpha and TCR beta chains were sequenced. On the authors' methods: A median of roughly 100,000 TCRs per sample was observed, with a range of roughly 20,000 to 700,000. The Decombinator software suite was used to annotate the V, J and CDR3 of the TCR reads. For the PS versus PT1 abundance plots, all samples were subsampled to the same number of TCRs (28,000). Expanded TCRs were defined as absent before sensitization and observed at least eight times at the 2-week time point. TCRdb trimmed public reads at Q25 via fastp, called clones via MiXCR and kept in-frame beta chains. CDR3 protein duplicates are merged, each entry listing the most common genes and DNA. The V and J calls reflect TCRdb's pipeline rather than the authors' work. The table for this sample lists 350,000 to 400,000 distinct CDR3 sequences; 4% to 6% of them were counted only once. In total, the top ten clones hold approximately 2.8% of the sample.

Sequenced material: whole blood, taken in connection with sensitization to the hapten diphenylcyclopropenone (DPC). This clonotype was obtained from a woman aged 50 to 60 with alopecia areata. Some clones in this sample may be carry-over from other donors' samples. The rearranged chain carries TRBV15 and TRBJ2-5, with no confidently assigned D gene. The CDR3 is CATSTVLETQYF. Read as DNA, the sequence is TGTGCCACCAGTACGGTTTTGGAGACCCAGTACTTC.